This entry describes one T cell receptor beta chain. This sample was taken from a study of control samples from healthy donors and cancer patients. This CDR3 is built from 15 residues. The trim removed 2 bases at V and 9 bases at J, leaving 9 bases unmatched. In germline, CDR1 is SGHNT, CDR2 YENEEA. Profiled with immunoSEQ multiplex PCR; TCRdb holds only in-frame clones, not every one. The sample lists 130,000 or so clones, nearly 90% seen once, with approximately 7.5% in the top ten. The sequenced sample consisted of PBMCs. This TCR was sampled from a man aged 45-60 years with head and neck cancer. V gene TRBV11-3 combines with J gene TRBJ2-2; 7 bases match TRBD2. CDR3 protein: CASSLKPGSGRELFF. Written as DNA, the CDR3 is TGTGCCAGCAGCTTAAAACCGGGCAGCGGGAGGGAGCTGTTTTTT.